This TCR beta chain derives from a study of T cell responses to AZD1222 COVID-19 vaccine. Study-level findings and limits: Spike-specific TCR breadth and depth rose after two AZD1222 doses.

TCRdb's copy holds only in-frame clones and misses some; the assay was immunoSEQ multiplex PCR. The data contain around 160,000 clones, over 80% of them seen just once; the ten biggest clones take up 2.8%. Germline CDR1 is MDHEN and CDR2 is SYDVKM. The length of the CDR3 is 12 residues. V gave up 2 bases and J gave up 9 bases, with 8 bases separating them. A note on this clone: Its antigen is not identified.

The genes are TRBV28 and TRBJ2-1, with no clear D. This clonotype originated in an adult in good health. This specimen consisted of peripheral blood, obtained on day 0 of MenACWY control vaccination. The CDR3 here is CASSLRVGEQFF. In DNA, the CDR3 is TGTGCCAGCAGTTTACGGGTGGGTGAGCAGTTCTTC.